Below, 24 T cell receptor beta chains from the same sample are listed, as sequenced in a study of OX40 agonist ivuxolimab in advanced cancers. TCRdb's copy holds only in-frame clones and misses some; the assay was immunoSEQ multiplex PCR. Of more than 65,000 clones detected, roughly 84% appear once; the ten largest clones hold 0.72%. This sample comprised CD4+ or CD8+ T cells sorted from blood, obtained in a trial of the OX40 agonist ivuxolimab. The receptors here all came from an adult with an advanced solid tumor such as melanoma, head and neck, liver or kidney cancer.

Note on this clone: Other DNA sequences in this sample translate to the same CDR3. This chain links TRBV30 with TRBJ1-2; D call uncertain. Trimming left V 3 bases short and J 1 base short, with 9 bases between. This CDR3 spans 13 amino acids. Germline V gene sequence: CDR1 GTSNPN, CDR2 SVGIG (reference sequence). Here the CDR3 reads CAWSLGINYGYTF. The CDR3 bases are TGTGCCTGGAGCTTGGGGATTAACTATGGCTACACCTTC.

This chain connects TRBV7-2 to TRBJ1-2, with D uncertain. Trimming stripped 1 base from V and 3 bases from J, with 9 bases between. The CDR3 is 14 amino acids. Germline CDR1 and CDR2: SGHTA and FQGNSA. As DNA, the CDR3 is TGTGCCAGCAGCTTAGGCAGGAAGGACTATGGCTACACCTTC. It is translated as CASSLGRKDYGYTF. Drawing the rest from reference TRBV7-2 and TRBJ1-2, the complete variable domain is GAGVSQSPSNKVTEKGKDVELRCDPISGHTALYWYRQSLGQGLEFLIYFQGNSAPDKSGLPSDRFSAERTGGSVSTLTIQRTQQEDSAVYLCASSLGRKDYGYTFGSGTRLTVV.

Regarding this clone: Within the sample, other DNA sequences also encode this same CDR3. V and J are TRBV11-2 and TRBJ2-6; D is unclear. CDR1 SGHAT and CDR2 FQNNGV come from the germline V gene. CDR3 length: 14 amino acids. V lost 1 base and J 2 bases, leaving 3 bases between the germline ends. CDR3 residues: CASSLGAGANVLTF. CDR3 DNA sequence: TGTGCCAGCAGCTTAGGGGCTGGGGCCAACGTCCTGACTTTC.

The gene calls are TRBV19 and TRBJ2-2; 11 bases fit TRBD2. The CDR3 runs 16 residues. CDR1 LNHDA and CDR2 SQIVND come from the germline V gene (reference sequence). Germline trimming cut 9 bases from V and 1 base from J; bases unmatched to any gene: 7. CDR3 in amino acids: CASGGTSGLNTGELFF. The CDR3 coding sequence is TGTGCCAGCGGGGGGACTAGCGGATTGAACACCGGGGAGCTGTTTTTT.

The chain has TRBV6-5 and TRBJ1-5; D gene unclear. V lost 5 bases and J lost 5, with 10 bases in between. This CDR3 comprises 13 residues. Germline CDR1 is MNHEY and CDR2 is SVGAGI. This chain's CDR3 is CASSRVLDQPQHF. In DNA, the CDR3 is TGTGCCAGCAGTCGGGTCCTCGATCAGCCCCAGCATTTT.

This chain links TRBV7-3 with TRBJ2-4; D is unclear. The CDR3 is 13 amino acids. Looked up from germline, CDR1 is SGHTA and CDR2 is FQGTGA. V lost 5 bases, J lost 9 bases, and 14 bases lay in between. This CDR3 reads CASSPTNSGIQYF. CDR3 nucleotides: TGTGCCAGCAGCCCTACTAATTCGGGCATTCAGTACTTC.

The chain combines TRBV18 with TRBJ1-2, with D maybe TRBD1 (5 bases). The CDR3 runs 14 residues. Germline V gene sequence: CDR1 KGHSH, CDR2 LQKENI. The germline V and J ends were trimmed by 1 base and 3 bases, with 9 bases remaining between them. The CDR3 sequence is CASSPLQGDYGYTF. CDR3 DNA: TGTGCCAGCTCACCACTTCAGGGAGACTATGGCTACACCTTC.

This chain connects TRBV11-2 to TRBJ2-7, with 7 bases that match TRBD1. Per the germline V gene, CDR1 is SGHAT and CDR2 is FQNNGV. V shed 4 bases and J 1 base; nucleotides not matched to a gene: 7. The CDR3 extends over 15 amino acids. In DNA form, the CDR3 reads TGTGCCAGCAGCTACGGACAGGACGCTTCCTACGAGCAGTACTTC. This encodes CASSYGQDASYEQYF.

The rearrangement joins TRBV27 to TRBJ1-6; D unclear. V was clipped by 6 bases and J by 0 bases, with 9 bases between them. The CDR3 runs to 15 residues. CDR1 is MNHEY, CDR2 SMNVEV, per germline (reference sequence). The CDR3 is CASSVVFSYNSPLHF. The CDR3 coding sequence is TGTGCCAGCAGCGTAGTCTTCTCCTATAATTCACCCCTCCACTTT.

To note about this clone: Other DNA sequences in the same sample also yield this CDR3. J is TRBJ2-3 and V is TRBV20-1; no definite D call. The V gene's germline CDR1 is DFQATT and CDR2 SNEGSKA (reference sequence). This CDR3 spans 11 amino acids. V was shortened by 1 base and J by 5 bases, with 4 bases between the two germline ends. The CDR3 protein is CSARAGDTQYF. The CDR3, as DNA: TGCAGTGCTAGAGCGGGAGATACGCAGTATTTT.

The chain combines TRBV18 with TRBJ2-3; 7 bases agree with TRBD1. Looked up from germline, CDR1 is KGHSH and CDR2 is LQKENI. V was clipped by 6 bases and J by 1 base; unmatched bases: 7. The CDR3 runs to 15 residues. The CDR3 is CASSANRGGTDTQYF. CDR3 nucleotides: TGTGCCAGCTCCGCCAACAGGGGTGGCACAGATACGCAGTATTTT. The full variable domain, in which reference TRBV18 and TRBJ2-3 provide the parts outside the CDR3, is NAGVMQNPRHLVRRRGQEARLRCSPMKGHSHVYWYRQLPEEGLKFMVYLQKENIIDESGMPKERFSAEFPKEGPSILRIQQVVRGDSAAYFCASSANRGGTDTQYFGPGTRLTVL.

The chain combines TRBV30 with TRBJ1-6, with 11 bases that match TRBD1. The V gene end was trimmed by 1 base and the J gene end by 6 bases; junction bases not matched to a gene: 5. The CDR3 consists of 16 residues. Germline assignment: CDR1 GTSNPN and CDR2 SVGIG (reference sequence). CDR3 residues: CAWSGRDRGINSPLHF. As DNA, the CDR3 is TGTGCCTGGAGTGGTCGGGACAGGGGGATTAATTCACCCCTCCACTTT.

This clone was detected a few times. The chain combines TRBV11-2 with TRBJ2-7; TRBD2 agrees at 7 bases. There are 14 residues in the CDR3. Germline trimming cut 3 bases from V and 7 bases from J; bases unmatched to any gene: 9. Germline CDR1 reads SGHAT; CDR2 reads FQNNGV. The CDR3 DNA follows: TGTGCCAGCAGCTTTAGCGGTGGGGGAGGGGAGCAGTACTTC. Translated, it gives CASSFSGGGGEQYF.

The chain joins TRBV21-1 to TRBJ1-5. TRBV21-1 is reported as a pseudogene. This CDR3 comprises 16 residues. The CDR3 DNA follows: TGTGCCAGCAGCCCTATAGGGGGACTCTTTAATCAGCCCCAGCATTTT. Translating it yields CASSPIGGLFNQPQHF.

The rearrangement uses TRBV30 and TRBJ1-2; D possibly corresponds to TRBD1 (6 bases). This CDR3 spans 11 amino acids. Trimming took off 5 bases at V and 8 bases at J, with 12 bases between the two ends. Per germline, CDR1 GTSNPN and CDR2 SVGIG (reference sequence). The CDR3 region is CAWQGIGGYTF. As DNA, the CDR3 is TGTGCCTGGCAGGGGATAGGAGGCTACACCTTC.

The chain uses TRBV7-9 and TRBJ2-2; D ambiguous. Trimming stripped 1 base from V and 4 bases from J, with 4 bases between. Germline loops: CDR1 SEHNR, CDR2 FQNEAQ (reference sequence). The CDR3 is 13 residues long. As DNA, the CDR3 is TGTGCCAGCAGCTTAGGGAGCACCGGGGAGCTGTTTTTT. Residues: CASSLGSTGELFF.

A word on this clone: The identical CDR3 is also encoded by other nucleotide sequences in the sample. The chain has TRBV2 and TRBJ1-6; 10 bases line up with TRBD1. This CDR3 comprises 14 residues. Germline V gene sequence: CDR1 SNHLY, CDR2 FYNNEI. V was clipped by 4 bases and J by 7 bases; unmatched bases: 1. In nucleotides, the CDR3 is TGTGCCAGCAGTGGGGACAGGGGAAATTCACCCCTCCACTTT. Translating gives CASSGDRGNSPLHF.

The chain has TRBV27 and TRBJ2-7; no firm D call. The CDR3 has 13 amino acids. Germline V gives CDR1 MNHEY, CDR2 SMNVEV (reference sequence). Between the trimmed V and J ends, which lost 8 bases and 2 bases, there was a span of 13 bases. CDR3 amino acids: CASGPAITYEQYF. The CDR3 DNA reads TGTGCCAGCGGCCCAGCTATAACCTACGAGCAGTACTTC.

V is TRBV6-5 and J is TRBJ1-2, with D possibly matching TRBD1 (6 bases). The V gene lost 6 bases and the J gene lost 6 bases, with 14 bases spanning the gap. The length of the CDR3 is 13 residues. Germline V gene data show CDR1 as MNHEY and CDR2 as SVGAGI. The DNA of the CDR3 is TGTGCCAGCAGCCGGGGGGGGGCAAATGGCTACACCTTC. This gives the protein CASSRGGANGYTF.

The chain carries TRBV2 and TRBJ1-1; the D is unclear. V was trimmed by 6 bases and J by 0 bases, leaving 2 bases between them. Germline CDR1 is SNHLY and CDR2 is FYNNEI. This CDR3 is built from 11 residues. The CDR3 sequence: CASRLNTEAFF. The CDR3 DNA is TGTGCCAGCAGGTTGAACACTGAAGCTTTCTTT.

This clone was seen only once. The chain recombines TRBV11-2 with TRBJ1-3, with 9 positions matching TRBD1. The CDR3 sequence is 17 residues long. Trimming cost V 3 bases and J 3 bases; bases outside gene matches: 9. The germline CDR1 and CDR2 sequences are SGHAT and FQNNGV. CDR3 sequence reads: CASSFFTGGERGNTIYF. CDR3 sequence (DNA): TGTGCCAGCAGCTTTTTCACAGGGGGCGAGCGTGGAAACACCATATATTTT.

The chain has TRBV7-9 and TRBJ1-3; D is uncertain. Germline lookup yields CDR1 SEHNR and CDR2 FQNEAQ (reference sequence). V shed 5 bases and J shed 2 bases, with 4 bases lying between them. The CDR3 extends over 12 amino acids. The CDR3 region is CASSPAGNTIYF. The CDR3 DNA follows: TGTGCCAGCAGCCCGGCTGGAAACACCATATATTTT.

The V call is TRBV29-1, the J call TRBJ1-1; D not certain. Trimming removed 3 bases from V and 4 bases from J, with 15 bases in between. CDR3 length: 14 amino acids. CDR1 SQVTM and CDR2 ANQGSEA come from the germline V gene. CDR3 in amino acids: CSVDRAGLGTEAFF. The CDR3 DNA follows: TGCAGCGTTGATCGGGCCGGGTTGGGCACTGAAGCTTTCTTT.

As DNA, the CDR3 is TGCGCCAGCGGTCAATCTACAGTGGGCGAGCAGTACTTC. Translated, it gives CASGQSTVGEQYF. The chain recombines TRBV10-1 with TRBJ2-7; D remains unclear. V lost 8 bases and J 6 bases, leaving 17 bases between the germline ends. CDR1 WNHNN and CDR2 SYGVQD come from the germline V gene (reference sequence). This CDR3 region has 13 residues.